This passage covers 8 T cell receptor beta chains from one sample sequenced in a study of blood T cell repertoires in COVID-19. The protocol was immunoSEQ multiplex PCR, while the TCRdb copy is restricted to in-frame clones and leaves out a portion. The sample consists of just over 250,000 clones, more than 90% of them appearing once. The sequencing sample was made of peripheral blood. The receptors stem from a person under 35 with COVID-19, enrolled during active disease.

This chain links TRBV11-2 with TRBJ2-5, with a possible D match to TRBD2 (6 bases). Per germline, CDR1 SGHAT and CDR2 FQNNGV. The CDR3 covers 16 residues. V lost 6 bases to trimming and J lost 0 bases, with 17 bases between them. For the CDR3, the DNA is TGTGCCAGCAGGCCGGGGGTGAGGGAGTACCAAGAGACCCAGTACTTC. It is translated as CASRPGVREYQETQYF. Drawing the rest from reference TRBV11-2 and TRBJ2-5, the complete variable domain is EAGVAQSPRYKIIEKRQSVAFWCNPISGHATLYWYQQILGQGPKLLIQFQNNGVVDDSQLPKDRFSAERLKGVDSTLKIQPAKLEDSAVYLCASRPGVREYQETQYFGPGTRLLVL.

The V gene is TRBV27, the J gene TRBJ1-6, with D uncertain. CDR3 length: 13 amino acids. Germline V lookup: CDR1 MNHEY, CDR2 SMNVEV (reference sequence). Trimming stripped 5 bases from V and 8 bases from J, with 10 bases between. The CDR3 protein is CASSPRRDSPLHF. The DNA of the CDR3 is TGTGCCAGCAGTCCTAGGCGAGATTCACCCCTCCACTTT.

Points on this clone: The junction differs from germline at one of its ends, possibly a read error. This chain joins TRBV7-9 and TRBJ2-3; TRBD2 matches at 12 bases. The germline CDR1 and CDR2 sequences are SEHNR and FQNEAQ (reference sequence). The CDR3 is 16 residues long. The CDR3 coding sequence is TGCCTGACTAGCGGGAGAGGGGATCCTAGCACAGATACGCAGTATTTT. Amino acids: CLTSGRGDPSTDTQYF.

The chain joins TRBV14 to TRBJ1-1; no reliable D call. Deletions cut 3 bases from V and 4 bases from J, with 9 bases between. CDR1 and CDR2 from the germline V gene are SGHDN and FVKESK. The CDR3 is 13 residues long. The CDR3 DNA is TGTGCCAGCAGCCAGGAACGGGGCACTGAAGCTTTCTTT. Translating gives CASSQERGTEAFF.

CDR3 nucleotides: TGTGCCAGCTCACTCCTAGCGGGAGGGCCAAGGAATGAGCAGTTCTTC. Amino acids: CASSLLAGGPRNEQFF. The chain joins TRBV18 to TRBJ2-1; 12 nucleotides agree with TRBD2. The junction had 8 bases not matched to a gene; V was cut back by 4 bases and J by 7 bases. The germline V gene has CDR1 KGHSH and CDR2 LQKENI. The CDR3 length is 16 residues.

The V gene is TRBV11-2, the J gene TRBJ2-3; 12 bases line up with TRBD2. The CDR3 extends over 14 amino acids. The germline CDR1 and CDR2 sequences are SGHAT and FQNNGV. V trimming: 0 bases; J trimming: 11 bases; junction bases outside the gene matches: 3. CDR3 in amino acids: CASSLELAGGEQYF. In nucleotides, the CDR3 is TGTGCCAGCAGCTTAGAACTAGCGGGAGGTGAGCAGTATTTT.

The CDR3 DNA sequence: TGCGCCAGCGGGACTAGCGGGAGCAATGAGCAGTTCTTC. As protein: CASGTSGSNEQFF. The rearrangement joins TRBV5-1 to TRBJ2-1; 14 positions match TRBD2. Germline CDR1 is SGHRS and CDR2 is YFSETQ. J gave up 6 bases and V 7 bases, and 0 bases lay outside the gene matches. This CDR3 spans 13 amino acids.

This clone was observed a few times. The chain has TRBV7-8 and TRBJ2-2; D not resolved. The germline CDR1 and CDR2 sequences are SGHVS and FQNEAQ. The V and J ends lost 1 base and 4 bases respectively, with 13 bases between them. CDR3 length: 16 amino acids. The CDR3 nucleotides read TGTGCCAGCAGCTTAGGGGCTTCAGTCCCCACCGGGGAGCTGTTTTTT. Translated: CASSLGASVPTGELFF.